These T cell receptor beta chains were read from a single sample in a study of blood T cell repertoires in COVID-19. Assay used: immunoSEQ multiplex PCR; TCRdb lists only in-frame clones, some missing. This table has around 310,000 clones, about 91% appearing once. Specimen: peripheral blood. These receptors were collected from a woman aged 55-70 years with acute or convalescent COVID-19. Both conserved end residues are part of each CDR3. Each record gives: clone size, J gene, D gene, V gene, CDR3 DNA, CDR3 protein. A D gene is named only where the DNA matches it firmly. Rows give clone size only sometimes, using once, few, many, or a class for an expanded clone.

NA | TRBJ2-4 | TRBD1 | TRBV4-3 | TGCGCCAGCAGCCAAACATCAGGGGGAGCCAAAAACATTCAGTACTTC | CASSQTSGGAKNIQYF
NA | TRBJ2-2 | TRBD1 | TRBV6-6 | TGTGCCAGCAGTTACTCGGGACAGGCGAACACCGGGGAGCTGTTTTTT | CASSYSGQANTGELFF
NA | TRBJ1-3 | TRBD1 | TRBV4-1 | TGCGCCAGCAGCCAAACAGGGGGGCTTGGAAACACCATATATTTT | CASSQTGGLGNTIYF
NA | TRBJ1-1 | NA | TRBV5-4 | TGTGCCAGCAGCTCCAATCCCTTCACAGGGTTGAACACTGAAGCTTTCTTT | CASSSNPFTGLNTEAFF
NA | TRBJ1-1 | TRBD1 | TRBV9 | TGTGCCAGCAGCGTAGAGGGACAGGGAAGGAACACTGAAGCTTTCTTT | CASSVEGQGRNTEAFF
NA | TRBJ2-3 | TRBD2 | TRBV28 | TGTGCCAGCAGTCGGTCGGGACTAGCGGAGAGCACAGATACGCAGTATTTT | CASSRSGLAESTDTQYF
once | TRBJ1-5 | TRBD1 | TRBV2 | TGTGCCAGCAGGGACAGGGTCGGGGGTCAGCCCCAGCATTTT | CASRDRVGGQPQHF
NA | TRBJ2-7 | TRBD1 | TRBV29-1 | TGCAGCGTTGTTCAACAGGGGTACGAGCAGTACTTC | CSVVQQGYEQYF
NA | TRBJ1-5 | NA | TRBV6-2/TRBV6-3 | TGTGCCAGCAGTTCCAGGTTACATAGCAATCAGCCCCAGCATTTT | CASSSRLHSNQPQHF
NA | TRBJ2-1 | TRBD2 | TRBV7-3 | TGTGCCAGCAGCTTAGGGACTAGCGCCAATGAGCAGTTCTTC | CASSLGTSANEQFF
NA | TRBJ1-3 | TRBD1 | TRBV6-4 | TGTGCCAGCAGTTCCGGGACAGGGGTGGGAAACACCATATATTTT | CASSSGTGVGNTIYF
NA | TRBJ1-2 | NA | TRBV29-1 | TGCAGCGCCGGGCAGGGGCCTAACTATGGCTACACCTTC | CSAGQGPNYGYTF
NA | TRBJ2-7 | NA | TRBV7-8 | TGTGCCAGCAGCTTAGGGGGCGGAACTTCCTACGAGCAGTACTTC | CASSLGGGTSYEQYF
NA | TRBJ2-1 | TRBD1 | TRBV5-1 | TGCGCCAGCAGCTTGGGGACAGGGGGCGGCCCCTACAATGAGCAGTTCTTC | CASSLGTGGGPYNEQFF
once | TRBJ2-5 | TRBD2 | TRBV19 | TGTGCCAGTAGTATTGGGAGGGGCGCCGGGGAGACCCAGTACTTC | CASSIGRGAGETQYF
NA | TRBJ2-2 | TRBD1 | TRBV6-5 | TGTGCCAGCAGTTCAGGGGGCGCCGGCACCGGGGAGCTGTTTTTT | CASSSGGAGTGELFF
NA | TRBJ1-1 | TRBD1 | TRBV5-1 | TGCGCCAGCGCGACTCAGGGGGAGAACACTGAAGCTTTCTTT | CASATQGENTEAFF
NA | TRBJ2-3 | TRBD2 | TRBV6-4 | TGTGCCAGCAGTGAACTAGCGGGGGGAAGCACAGATACGCAGTATTTT | CASSELAGGSTDTQYF
NA | TRBJ2-5 | TRBD2 | TRBV10-3 | TGTGCCATCAGTCATAGCGGGGTGGGCTTAGAGACCCAGTACTTC | CAISHSGVGLETQYF
NA | TRBJ2-2 | NA | TRBV15 | TGTGCCACCAGCAGAGGAGGCGGGGAGCTGTTTTTT | CATSRGGGELFF
NA | TRBJ1-4 | NA | TRBV4-1 | TGCGCCAGCAGCCAAGATTCCCCAGGGAGGGGTGAAAAACTGTTTTTT | CASSQDSPGRGEKLFF
NA | TRBJ1-5 | TRBD1 | TRBV29-1 | TGCAGCGTTTGGGACAGCGAACTCCAGCCCCAGCATTTT | CSVWDSELQPQHF
NA | TRBJ1-6 | NA | TRBV7-2 | TGTGCCAGCAGCTTATTACAGTATTCACCCCTCCACTTT | CASSLLQYSPLHF
once | TRBJ1-2 | TRBD1 | TRBV3-1/TRBV3-2 | TGTGCCAGCAGCCAAGAAGGGACAGGGGGCATGGGTGGCTACACCTTC | CASSQEGTGGMGGYTF
NA | TRBJ2-1 | TRBD2 | TRBV5-1 | TGCGCCAGCAGCTTGGCTAGCGGGGGAGGCAATGAGCAGTTCTTC | CASSLASGGGNEQFF
NA | TRBJ2-1 | NA | TRBV27 | TGTGCCAGCAGTGTATGGGGGGAAGCCTTCAATGAGCAGTTCTTC | CASSVWGEAFNEQFF
NA | TRBJ1-4 | TRBD1 | TRBV27 | TGTGCCAGCAGTGTGGACAGGGCGTATGAAAAACTGTTTTTT | CASSVDRAYEKLFF
NA | TRBJ2-2 | NA | TRBV11-1 | TGTGCCAGCAGCTCCTACAGGGCCCCAACCGGGGAGCTGTTTTTT | CASSSYRAPTGELFF
once | TRBJ2-7 | TRBD1 | TRBV6-2/TRBV6-3 | TGTGCCAGCAGCCGGGACAGGACTCCAACCACCTACGAGCAGTACTTC | CASSRDRTPTTYEQYF
NA | TRBJ1-1 | NA | TRBV3-1/TRBV3-2 | TGTGCCAGCAGCCAAGAGGGGGAGGGGGCTTTCTTT | CASSQEGEGAFF
NA | TRBJ2-3 | TRBD2 | TRBV3-1/TRBV3-2 | TGTGCAAGCGGGTGGAGCGGGGGGGTCCCGAGGGGTTGGCAGTATTTT | CASGWSGGVPRGWQYF
once | TRBJ1-3 | NA | TRBV28 | TGTGCCAGCGGGCAGGGCGTAGGCACCATATATTTT | CASGQGVGTIYF
NA | TRBJ2-5 | TRBD1 | TRBV5-6 | TGTGCCAGCAGCGGGAAGACAGGGGGGATAGAGACCCAGTACTTC | CASSGKTGGIETQYF
once | TRBJ2-5 | NA | TRBV30 | TGTGCCTGCCCCTCCCTCTTAGCGAATCAAGAGACCCAGTACTTC | CACPSLLANQETQYF
NA | TRBJ1-5 | TRBD1 | TRBV6-1 | TGTGCCAGCAGTGAATGGACAGGGTGGGGTCAGCCCCAGCATTTT | CASSEWTGWGQPQHF
NA | TRBJ2-7 | NA | TRBV5-1 | TGCGCCAGCAGCTTAGCCCCCAGGGTTAGCGAGCAGTACTTC | CASSLAPRVSEQYF
NA | TRBJ1-5 | TRBD1 | TRBV28 | TGTGCCAGCAGTACCGGACAGGGTAATAATCAGCCCCAGCATTTT | CASSTGQGNNQPQHF
NA | TRBJ1-6 | TRBD1 | TRBV27 | TGTGCCAGCAGTCTTTACCCTTACAGGGGTCTAGTTTCTGATTCACCCCTCCACTTT | CASSLYPYRGLVSDSPLHF
NA | TRBJ2-1 | TRBD1 | TRBV18 | TGTGCCAGCTCATTCGGGACAGGGCAGTACAATGAGCAGTTCTTC | CASSFGTGQYNEQFF
NA | TRBJ1-2 | TRBD1 | TRBV7-8 | TGTGCCAGCAGCTTACTCCGGACAGGGGATGGCTACACCTTC | CASSLLRTGDGYTF
once | TRBJ1-6 | NA | TRBV27 | TGTGCCAGCAGTTTAAACCCACTTAGCTCCTATAATTCACCCCTCCACTTT | CASSLNPLSSYNSPLHF
NA | TRBJ1-2 | NA | TRBV28 | TGTGCCAGCAGCTACCAGAGGAGCGGCTACACCTTC | CASSYQRSGYTF
NA | TRBJ2-1 | TRBD2 | TRBV20-1 | TGCAGTGCTAGTCTAGCGGGGGGCAATGAGCAGTTCTTC | CSASLAGGNEQFF
NA | TRBJ1-2 | NA | TRBV7-2 | TGTGCCAGCAGCTTAGATACTCCCCGCTATGGCTACACCTTC | CASSLDTPRYGYTF
NA | TRBJ2-4 | NA | TRBV11-2 | TGTGCCAGCAGCTTGGACCCCGGGACCAAAAACATTCAGTACTTC | CASSLDPGTKNIQYF
NA | TRBJ1-6 | TRBD1 | TRBV27 | TGTGCCAGCAGTTTGGGGGGACAGGGAGGTTCACCCCTCCACTTT | CASSLGGQGGSPLHF